This record covers a single T cell receptor (beta chain). Its cognate antigen is unknown. One junction end does not reproduce the germline sequence, and a read error may be involved. Per germline, CDR1 SGHNT and CDR2 YYREEE (reference sequence). The CDR3 is 14 amino acids. This record belongs to a study of shared clonotypes between healthy human individuals. Notes on the study in general: Sequencing depth was expected to influence donor clonotype sharing. It was the non-shared clonotypes that had lower generation probabilities than clonotypes shared by all four donors.

Repertoires were generated with immunoSEQ multiplex PCR, while TCRdb's copy carries only in-frame clones and drops some. The sample carries about 2,500,000 clones, just over 90% recorded once. The chain combines TRBV5-4 with TRBJ1-2, with TRBD1 matching 10 bases. This receptor was identified in a young man in good health. Sequenced material: naive CD4+ T cells sorted from blood. Noted subset: CD45RA+ positively selected. CDR3 region: CASTNNREPGQGNF. DNA of the CDR3: TGTGCCAGCACCAATAATAGGGAACCGGGACAGGGGAACTTC. Combining the CDR3 with reference TRBV5-4 and TRBJ1-2 gives the whole variable domain ETGVTQSPTHLIKTRGQQVTLRCSSQSGHNTVSWYQQALGQGPQFIFQYYREEENGRGNFPPRFSGLQFPNYSSELNVNALELDDSALYLCASTNNREPGQGNFGSGTRLTVV.